The clone carrying this T cell receptor beta chain was counted between two and nine times. One entry per CDR3 protein results from TCRdb running MiXCR on the RT-PCR reads. The sample contains 650,000 to 800,000 distinct CDR3 sequences, approximately 15% of which appear only once. Germline-derived CDR1 and CDR2 are DFQATT and SNEGSKA (reference sequence). Trimming took off 0 bases at V and 4 bases at J, with 13 bases between the two ends. The CDR3 extends over 15 amino acids. This receptor was obtained from a female donor in good health, serving as a healthy control. Sequencing was performed on memory CD4+ T cells from blood. The chain joins TRBV20-1 to TRBJ2-1; TRBD1 or TRBD2 may be the D gene (5 bases each). The CDR3 DNA reads TGCAGTGCTAGAGATGGAGTTGGGGGATACAATGAGCAGTTCTTC. It codes for CSARDGVGGYNEQFF.